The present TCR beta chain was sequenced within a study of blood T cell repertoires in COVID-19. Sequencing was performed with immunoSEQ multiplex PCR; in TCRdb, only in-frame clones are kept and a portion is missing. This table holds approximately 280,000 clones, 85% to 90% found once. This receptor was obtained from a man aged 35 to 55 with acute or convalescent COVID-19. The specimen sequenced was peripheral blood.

The CDR3 is CASSQGIRGGDIQYF. The CDR3 region has the DNA TGTGCCAGCAGCCAAGGTATTCGAGGCGGGGACATTCAGTACTTC. The chain combines TRBV4-2 with TRBJ2-4, with a tentative D call TRBD2 (6 bases). CDR1 and CDR2 (germline): LGHNA, YNFKEQ. The CDR3 sequence is 15 residues long. V shed 1 base and J shed 8 bases, with 15 bases lying between them.